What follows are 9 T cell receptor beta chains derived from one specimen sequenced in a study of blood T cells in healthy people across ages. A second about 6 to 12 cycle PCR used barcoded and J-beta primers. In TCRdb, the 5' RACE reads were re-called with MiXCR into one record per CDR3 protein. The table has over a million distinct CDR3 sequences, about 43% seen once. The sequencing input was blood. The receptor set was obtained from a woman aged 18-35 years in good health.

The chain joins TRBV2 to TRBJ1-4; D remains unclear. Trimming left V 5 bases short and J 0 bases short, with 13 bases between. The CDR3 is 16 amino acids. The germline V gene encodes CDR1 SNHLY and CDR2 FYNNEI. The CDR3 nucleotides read TGTGCCAGCAGTCGGACGGGCGTAGCAACTAATGAAAAACTGTTTTTT. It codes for CASSRTGVATNEKLFF.

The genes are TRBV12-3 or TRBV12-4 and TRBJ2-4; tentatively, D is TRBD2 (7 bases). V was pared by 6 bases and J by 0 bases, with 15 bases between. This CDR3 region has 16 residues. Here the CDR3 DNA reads TGTGCCAGCAGCCTACAGGGAGGGGTAGCCAAAAACATTCAGTACTTC. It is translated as CASSLQGGVAKNIQYF.

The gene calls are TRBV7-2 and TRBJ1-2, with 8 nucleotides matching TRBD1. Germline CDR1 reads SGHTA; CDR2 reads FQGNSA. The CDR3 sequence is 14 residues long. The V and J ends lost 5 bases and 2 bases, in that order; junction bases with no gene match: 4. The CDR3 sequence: CASSRDRMNYGYTF. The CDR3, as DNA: TGTGCCAGCAGCCGGGACAGGATGAACTATGGCTACACCTTC. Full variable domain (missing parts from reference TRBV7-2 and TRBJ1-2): GAGVSQSPSNKVTEKGKDVELRCDPISGHTALYWYRQSLGQGLEFLIYFQGNSAPDKSGLPSDRFSAERTGGSVSTLTIQRTQQEDSAVYLCASSRDRMNYGYTFGSGTRLTVV.

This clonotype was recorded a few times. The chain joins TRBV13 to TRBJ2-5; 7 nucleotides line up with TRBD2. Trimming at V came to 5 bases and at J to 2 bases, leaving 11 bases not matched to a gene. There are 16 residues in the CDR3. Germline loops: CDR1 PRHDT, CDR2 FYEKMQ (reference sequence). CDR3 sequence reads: CASSPLGGDGQETQYF. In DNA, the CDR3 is TGTGCCAGCAGCCCACTTGGGGGGGATGGGCAAGAGACCCAGTACTTC.

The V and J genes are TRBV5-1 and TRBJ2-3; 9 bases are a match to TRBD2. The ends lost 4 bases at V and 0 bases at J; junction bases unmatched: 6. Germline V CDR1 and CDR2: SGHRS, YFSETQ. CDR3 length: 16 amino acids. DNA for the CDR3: TGCGCCAGCAGCGGAGCTAGCGGGGCTAGCACAGATACGCAGTATTTT. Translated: CASSGASGASTDTQYF.

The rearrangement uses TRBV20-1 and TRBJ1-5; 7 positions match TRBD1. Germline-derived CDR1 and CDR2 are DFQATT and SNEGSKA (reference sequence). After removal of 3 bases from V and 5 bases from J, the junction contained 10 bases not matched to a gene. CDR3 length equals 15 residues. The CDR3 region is CSASTGTVKDQPQHF. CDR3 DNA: TGCAGTGCTAGTACCGGGACAGTGAAAGATCAGCCCCAGCATTTT.

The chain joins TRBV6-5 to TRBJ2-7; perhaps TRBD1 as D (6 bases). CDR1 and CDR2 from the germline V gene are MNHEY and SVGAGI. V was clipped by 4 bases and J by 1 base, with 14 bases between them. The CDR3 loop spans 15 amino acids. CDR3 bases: TGTGCCAGCAGTTCGGGACACCCAAGATCCTACGAGCAGTACTTC. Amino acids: CASSSGHPRSYEQYF.

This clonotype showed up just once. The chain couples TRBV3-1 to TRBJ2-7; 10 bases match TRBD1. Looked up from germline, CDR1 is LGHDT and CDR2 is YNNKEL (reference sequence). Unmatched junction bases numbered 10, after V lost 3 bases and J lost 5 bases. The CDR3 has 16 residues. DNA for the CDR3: TGTGCCAGCAGCCAGTATGGGACAGGGGACCTCCACGAGCAGTACTTC. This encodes CASSQYGTGDLHEQYF.

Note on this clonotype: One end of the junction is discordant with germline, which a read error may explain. CDR3 amino acids: CARSLAGGVEYEQYF. The CDR3 DNA sequence: TGTGCCCGCAGCTTAGCCGGCGGAGTGGAGTACGAGCAGTACTTC. The V call is TRBV7-9, the J call TRBJ2-7, with D uncertain. The CDR3 consists of 15 residues. Germline V CDR1 and CDR2: SEHNR, FQNEAQ (reference sequence).